This TCR beta chain was retrieved from a study of T-cell reconstitution after alpha-beta-depleted transplantation in children. CDR3 length: 15 residues. From germline, CDR1 is SGHRS and CDR2 YFSETQ. Trimming cost V 4 bases and J 3 bases; bases outside gene matches: 4. Unique molecular identifiers were incorporated when the TCRbeta library was constructed. One entry per CDR3 protein results from TCRdb running MiXCR on the PCR reads. This table has more than 250,000 distinct CDR3 sequences, 9.9% appearing once. The sequence was obtained from a human donor who donated a stem cell graft to a child with SCID. This chain links TRBV5-1 with TRBJ2-1; 10 bases agree with TRBD1. This material consisted of PBMCs from the stem cell graft donor, taken from the stem cell graft. DNA of the CDR3: TGCGCCAGCAGCGACCGGGACAGGGGCTACAATGAGCAGTTCTTC. It encodes CASSDRDRGYNEQFF.